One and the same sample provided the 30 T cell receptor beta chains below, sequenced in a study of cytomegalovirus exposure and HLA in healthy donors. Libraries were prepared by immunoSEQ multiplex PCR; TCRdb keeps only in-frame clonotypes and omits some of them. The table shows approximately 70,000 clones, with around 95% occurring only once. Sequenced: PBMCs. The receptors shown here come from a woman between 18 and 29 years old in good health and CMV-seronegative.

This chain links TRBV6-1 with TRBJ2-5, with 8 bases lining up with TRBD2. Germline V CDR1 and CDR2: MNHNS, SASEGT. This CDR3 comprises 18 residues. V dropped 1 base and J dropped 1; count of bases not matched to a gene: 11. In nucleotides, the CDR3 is TGTGCCAGCAGTGAAGAGCTTTCTTGGACTAGCCCCCAAGAGACCCAGTACTTC. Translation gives CASSEELSWTSPQETQYF.

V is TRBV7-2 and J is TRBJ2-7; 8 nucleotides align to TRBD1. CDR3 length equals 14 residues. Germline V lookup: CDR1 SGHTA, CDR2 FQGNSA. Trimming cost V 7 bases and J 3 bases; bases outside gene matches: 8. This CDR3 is CASTRRTGSYEQYF. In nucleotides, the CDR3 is TGTGCCAGCACCAGAAGGACAGGGAGCTACGAGCAGTACTTC.

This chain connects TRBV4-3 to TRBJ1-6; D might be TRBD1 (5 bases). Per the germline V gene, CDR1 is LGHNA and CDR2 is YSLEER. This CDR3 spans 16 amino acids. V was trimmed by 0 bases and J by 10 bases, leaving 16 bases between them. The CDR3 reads CASSQDRPGVESPLHF. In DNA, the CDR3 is TGCGCCAGCAGCCAAGATAGGCCGGGGGTAGAGTCACCCCTCCACTTT.

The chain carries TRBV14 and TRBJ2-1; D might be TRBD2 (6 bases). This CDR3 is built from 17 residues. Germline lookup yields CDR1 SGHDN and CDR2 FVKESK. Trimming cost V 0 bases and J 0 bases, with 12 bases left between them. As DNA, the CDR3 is TGTGCCAGCAGCCAAGATCGGGGGTTGAGCTCCTACAATGAGCAGTTCTTC. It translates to CASSQDRGLSSYNEQFF.

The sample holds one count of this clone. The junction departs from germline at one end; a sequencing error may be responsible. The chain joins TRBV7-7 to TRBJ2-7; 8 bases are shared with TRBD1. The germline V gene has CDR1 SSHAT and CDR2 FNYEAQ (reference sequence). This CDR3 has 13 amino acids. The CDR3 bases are TGTGCTAGCAGCTCCGACAGGGGCTACGAGCAGTACTTC. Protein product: CASSSDRGYEQYF.

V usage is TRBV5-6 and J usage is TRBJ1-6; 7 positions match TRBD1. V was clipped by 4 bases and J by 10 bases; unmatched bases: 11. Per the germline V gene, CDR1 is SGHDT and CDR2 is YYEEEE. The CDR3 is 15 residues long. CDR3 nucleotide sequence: TGTGCCAGCAGCCTCCCGACAGGGAACGGGTCACCCCTCCACTTT. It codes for CASSLPTGNGSPLHF.

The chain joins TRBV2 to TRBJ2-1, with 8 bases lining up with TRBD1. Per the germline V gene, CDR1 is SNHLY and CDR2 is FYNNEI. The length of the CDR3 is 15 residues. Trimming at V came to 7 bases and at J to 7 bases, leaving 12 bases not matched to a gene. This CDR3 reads CASTSRRQGRNEQFF. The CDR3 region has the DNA TGTGCCAGCACCTCCCGGAGACAGGGGCGGAATGAGCAGTTCTTC.

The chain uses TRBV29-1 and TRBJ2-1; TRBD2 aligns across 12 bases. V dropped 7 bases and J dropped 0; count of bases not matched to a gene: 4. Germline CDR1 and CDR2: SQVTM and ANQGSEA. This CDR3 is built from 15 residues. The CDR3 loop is CSAGLAGSSYNEQFF. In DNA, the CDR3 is TGCAGCGCTGGACTAGCGGGGAGCTCCTACAATGAGCAGTTCTTC.

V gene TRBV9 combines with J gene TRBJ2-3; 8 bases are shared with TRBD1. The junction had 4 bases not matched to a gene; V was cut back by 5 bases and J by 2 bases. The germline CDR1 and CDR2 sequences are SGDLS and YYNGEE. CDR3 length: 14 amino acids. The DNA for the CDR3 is TGTGCCAGCAGAGGACAGGGCCCCACAGATACGCAGTATTTT. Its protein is CASRGQGPTDTQYF.

The CDR3 bases are TGCGCCAGCAATAACCGGGACAGGGCCTATAGCAATCAGCCCCAGCATTTT. Protein product: CASNNRDRAYSNQPQHF. The chain recombines TRBV10-1 with TRBJ1-5; TRBD1 matches at 9 bases. Trimming removed 7 bases from V and 0 bases from J; junction bases left unmatched: 10. The CDR3 is made up of 17 amino acids. Germline CDR1 WNHNN, CDR2 SYGVQD (reference sequence).

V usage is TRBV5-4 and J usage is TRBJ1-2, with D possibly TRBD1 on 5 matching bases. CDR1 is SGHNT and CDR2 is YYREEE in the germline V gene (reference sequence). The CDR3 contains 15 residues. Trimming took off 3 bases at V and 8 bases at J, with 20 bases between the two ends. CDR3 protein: CASSYVEGHARGYTF. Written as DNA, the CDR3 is TGTGCCAGCAGCTATGTGGAGGGGCATGCGAGGGGCTACACCTTC.

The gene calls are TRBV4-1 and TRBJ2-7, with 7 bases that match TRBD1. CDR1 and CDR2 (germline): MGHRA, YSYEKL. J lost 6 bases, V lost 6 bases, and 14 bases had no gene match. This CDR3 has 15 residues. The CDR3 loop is CASRPGLLGGSEQYF. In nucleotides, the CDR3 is TGCGCCAGCAGGCCTGGTTTGTTAGGGGGCTCCGAGCAGTACTTC.

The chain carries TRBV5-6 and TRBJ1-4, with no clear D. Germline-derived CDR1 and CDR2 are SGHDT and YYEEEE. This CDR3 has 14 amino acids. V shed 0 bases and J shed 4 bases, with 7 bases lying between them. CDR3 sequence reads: CASSLAGNNEKLFF. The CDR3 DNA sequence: TGTGCCAGCAGCTTGGCGGGGAATAATGAAAAACTGTTTTTT. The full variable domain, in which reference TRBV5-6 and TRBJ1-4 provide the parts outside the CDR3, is DAGVTQSPTHLIKTRGQQVTLRCSPKSGHDTVSWYQQALGQGPQFIFQYYEEEERQRGNFPDRFSGHQFPNYSSELNVNALLLGDSALYLCASSLAGNNEKLFFGSGTQLSVL.

The CDR3 DNA is TGTGCCAGCAGTTTAGGGACTCGAGCGCTAGCGGGGTTCCGTGTAAATACGCAGTATTTT. Its translation is CASSLGTRALAGFRVNTQYF. The chain has TRBV27 and TRBJ2-3, with TRBD2 matching 9 bases. V shed 2 bases and J 7 bases; nucleotides not matched to a gene: 22. The CDR3 totals 20 residues. Germline loops: CDR1 MNHEY, CDR2 SMNVEV (reference sequence).

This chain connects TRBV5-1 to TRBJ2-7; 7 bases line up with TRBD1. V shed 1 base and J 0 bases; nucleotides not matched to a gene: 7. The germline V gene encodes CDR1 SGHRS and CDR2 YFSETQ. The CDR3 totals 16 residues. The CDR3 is CASSLSGTDSSYEQYF. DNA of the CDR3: TGCGCCAGCAGCTTGAGTGGGACAGACAGCTCCTACGAGCAGTACTTC.

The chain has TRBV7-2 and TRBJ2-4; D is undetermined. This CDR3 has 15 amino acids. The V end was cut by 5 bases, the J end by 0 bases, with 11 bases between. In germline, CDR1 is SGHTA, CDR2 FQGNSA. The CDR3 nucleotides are TGTGCCAGCAGCCCCCGGGTGGTAGCCAAAAACATTCAGTACTTC. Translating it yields CASSPRVVAKNIQYF.

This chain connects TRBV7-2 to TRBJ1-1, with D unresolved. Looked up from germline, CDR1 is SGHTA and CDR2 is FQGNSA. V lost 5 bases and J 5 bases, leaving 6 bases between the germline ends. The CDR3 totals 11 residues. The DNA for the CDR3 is TGTGCCAGCAGCCCCCGGACTGAAGCTTTCTTT. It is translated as CASSPRTEAFF.

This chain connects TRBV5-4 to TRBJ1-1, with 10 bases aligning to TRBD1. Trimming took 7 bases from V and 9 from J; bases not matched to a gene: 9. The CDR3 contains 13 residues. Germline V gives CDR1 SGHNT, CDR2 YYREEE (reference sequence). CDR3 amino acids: CASFRGQGEKAFF. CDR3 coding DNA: TGTGCCAGCTTCCGCGGACAGGGGGAAAAAGCTTTCTTT.

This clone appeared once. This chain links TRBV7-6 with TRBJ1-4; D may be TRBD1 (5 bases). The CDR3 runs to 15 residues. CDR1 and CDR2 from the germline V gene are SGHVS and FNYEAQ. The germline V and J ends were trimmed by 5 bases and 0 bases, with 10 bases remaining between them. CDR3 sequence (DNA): TGTGCCAGCAGCCCGTACAGGTCAACTAATGAAAAACTGTTTTTT. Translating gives CASSPYRSTNEKLFF.

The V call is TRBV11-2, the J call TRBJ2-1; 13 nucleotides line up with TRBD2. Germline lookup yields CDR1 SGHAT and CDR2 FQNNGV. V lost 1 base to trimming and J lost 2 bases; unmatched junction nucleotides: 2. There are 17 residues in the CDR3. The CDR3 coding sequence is TGTGCCAGCAGCTTAGGGGGACTAGCGGGAACCTACAATGAGCAGTTCTTC. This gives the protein CASSLGGLAGTYNEQFF.

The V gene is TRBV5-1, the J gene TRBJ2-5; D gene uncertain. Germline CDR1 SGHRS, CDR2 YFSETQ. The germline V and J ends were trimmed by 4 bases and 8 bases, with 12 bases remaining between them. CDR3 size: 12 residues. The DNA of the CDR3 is TGCGCCAGCAGCACTCCCACTGAAACCCAGTACTTC. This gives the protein CASSTPTETQYF. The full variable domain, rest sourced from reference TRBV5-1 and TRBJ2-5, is KAGVTQTPRYLIKTRGQQVTLSCSPISGHRSVSWYQQTPGQGLQFLFEYFSETQRNKGNFPGRFSGRQFSNSRSEMNVSTLELGDSALYLCASSTPTETQYFGPGTRLLVL.

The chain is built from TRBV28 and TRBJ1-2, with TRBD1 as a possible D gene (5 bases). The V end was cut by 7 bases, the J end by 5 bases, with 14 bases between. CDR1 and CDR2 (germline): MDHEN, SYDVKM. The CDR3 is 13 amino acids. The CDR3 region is CASNLDPGYGYTF. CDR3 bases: TGTGCCAGCAACCTAGACCCAGGGTATGGCTACACCTTC.

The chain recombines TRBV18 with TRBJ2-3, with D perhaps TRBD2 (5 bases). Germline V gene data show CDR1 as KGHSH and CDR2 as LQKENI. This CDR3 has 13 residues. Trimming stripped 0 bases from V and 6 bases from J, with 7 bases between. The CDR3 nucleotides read TGTGCCAGCTCACCACCGGGCGGGGATACGCAGTATTTT. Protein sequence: CASSPPGGDTQYF.

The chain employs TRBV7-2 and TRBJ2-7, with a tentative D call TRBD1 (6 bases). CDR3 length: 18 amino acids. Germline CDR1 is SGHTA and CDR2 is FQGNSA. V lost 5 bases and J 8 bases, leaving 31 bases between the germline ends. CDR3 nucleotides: TGTGCCAGCAGCCCCACGTGGGTCAGGGGAAGGGGCCTTATACAGCAGTACTTC. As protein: CASSPTWVRGRGLIQQYF.

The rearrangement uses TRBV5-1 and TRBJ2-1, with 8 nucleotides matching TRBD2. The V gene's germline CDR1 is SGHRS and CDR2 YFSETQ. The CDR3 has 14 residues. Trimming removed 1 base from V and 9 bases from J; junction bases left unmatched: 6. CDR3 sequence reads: CASSLSGGMIEQFF. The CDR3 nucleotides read TGCGCCAGCAGCTTGAGCGGGGGAATGATTGAGCAGTTCTTC.

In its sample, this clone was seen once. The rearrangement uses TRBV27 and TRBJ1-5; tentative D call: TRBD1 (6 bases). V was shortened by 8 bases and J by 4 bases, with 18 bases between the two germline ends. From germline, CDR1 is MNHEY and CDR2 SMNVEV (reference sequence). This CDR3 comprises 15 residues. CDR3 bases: TGTGCCAGCGGTGAATGGGCAGGGGCTAATCAGCCCCAGCATTTT. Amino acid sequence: CASGEWAGANQPQHF.

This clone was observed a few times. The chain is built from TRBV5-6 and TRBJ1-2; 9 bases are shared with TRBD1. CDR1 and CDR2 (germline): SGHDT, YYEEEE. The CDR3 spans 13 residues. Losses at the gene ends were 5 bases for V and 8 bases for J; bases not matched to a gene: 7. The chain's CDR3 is CASRVQGAQGYTF. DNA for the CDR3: TGTGCCAGCAGGGTACAGGGGGCGCAAGGCTACACCTTC.

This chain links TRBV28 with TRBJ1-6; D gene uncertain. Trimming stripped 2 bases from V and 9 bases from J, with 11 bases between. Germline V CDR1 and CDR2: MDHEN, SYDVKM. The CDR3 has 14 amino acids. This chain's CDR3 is CASSLRGLGSPLHF. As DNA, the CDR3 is TGTGCCAGCAGTTTACGAGGGTTGGGTTCACCCCTCCACTTT.

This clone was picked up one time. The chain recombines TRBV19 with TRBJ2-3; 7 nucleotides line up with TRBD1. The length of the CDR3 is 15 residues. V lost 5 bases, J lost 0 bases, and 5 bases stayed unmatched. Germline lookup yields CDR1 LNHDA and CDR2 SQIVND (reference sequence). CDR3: CASSGTDPSTDTQYF. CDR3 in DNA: TGTGCCAGTAGTGGGACAGACCCTAGCACAGATACGCAGTATTTT.

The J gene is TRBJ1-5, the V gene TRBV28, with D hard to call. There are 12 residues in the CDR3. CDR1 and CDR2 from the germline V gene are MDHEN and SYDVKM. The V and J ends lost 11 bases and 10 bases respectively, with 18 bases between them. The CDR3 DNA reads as TGTGCCGTCCAGACGGGGTCTCTACCCCAGCATTTT. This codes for CAVQTGSLPQHF.